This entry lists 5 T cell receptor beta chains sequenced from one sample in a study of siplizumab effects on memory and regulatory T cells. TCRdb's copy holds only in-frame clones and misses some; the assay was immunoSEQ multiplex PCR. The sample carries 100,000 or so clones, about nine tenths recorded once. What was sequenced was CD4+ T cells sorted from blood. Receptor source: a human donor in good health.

CDR3 residues: CASSLQGGTNSPLHF. In DNA form, the CDR3 reads TGTGCCAGCAGTTTACAGGGGGGGACTAATTCACCCCTCCACTTT. This chain uses TRBV2 with TRBJ1-6, with TRBD1 matching 8 bases. The germline gives CDR1 SNHLY, CDR2 FYNNEI. V shed 5 bases, J shed 6 bases, and the junction held 6 bases outside the gene matches. The CDR3 loop spans 15 amino acids.

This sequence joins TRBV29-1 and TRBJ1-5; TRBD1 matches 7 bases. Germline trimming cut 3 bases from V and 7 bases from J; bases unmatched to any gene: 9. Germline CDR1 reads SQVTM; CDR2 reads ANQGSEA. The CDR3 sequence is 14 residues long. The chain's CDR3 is CSVESPGGGQPQHF. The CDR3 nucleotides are TGCAGCGTTGAGTCCCCAGGGGGAGGGCAGCCCCAGCATTTT.

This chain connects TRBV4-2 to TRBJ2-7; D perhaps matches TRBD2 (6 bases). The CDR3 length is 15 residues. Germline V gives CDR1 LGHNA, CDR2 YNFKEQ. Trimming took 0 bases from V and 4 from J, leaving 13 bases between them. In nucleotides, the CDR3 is TGTGCCAGCAGCCAAGATTGGGCGGGGCGGTACGAGCAGTACTTC. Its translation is CASSQDWAGRYEQYF.

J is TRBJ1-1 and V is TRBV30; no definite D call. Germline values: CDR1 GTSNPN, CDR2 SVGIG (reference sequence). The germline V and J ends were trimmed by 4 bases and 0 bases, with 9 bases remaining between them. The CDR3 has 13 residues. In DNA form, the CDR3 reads TGTGCCTGGAAGAAACAAATGAACACTGAAGCTTTCTTT. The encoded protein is CAWKKQMNTEAFF.

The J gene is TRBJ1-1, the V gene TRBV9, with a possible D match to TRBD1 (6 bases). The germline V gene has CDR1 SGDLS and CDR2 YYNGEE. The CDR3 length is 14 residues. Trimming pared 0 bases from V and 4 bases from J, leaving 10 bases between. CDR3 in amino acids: CASSVEIGGTEAFF. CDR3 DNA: TGTGCCAGCAGCGTAGAGATAGGGGGCACTGAAGCTTTCTTT. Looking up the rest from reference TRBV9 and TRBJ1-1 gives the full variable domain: DSGVTQTPKHLITATGQRVTLRCSPRSGDLSVYWYQQSLDQGLQFLIQYYNGEERAKGNILERFSAQQFPDLHSELNLSSLELGDSALYFCASSVEIGGTEAFFGQGTRLTVV.